This passage covers 15 T cell receptor beta chains from one sample sequenced in a study of T cells in Graves' hyperthyroidism and ophthalmopathy. Regions amplified from RNA transcripts were the TCR beta CDR3 regions. The HTBI primer set drove a first-round RT-PCR of the TCR CDR3. A single record per CDR3 protein comes from TCRdb applying MiXCR to the multiplex PCR reads. This sample has 450,000 to 500,000 distinct CDR3 sequences; about 20% occur once, and the top ten carry around 47%. The specimen sequenced was blood. The origin of the receptors is a woman aged 70 to 79 with Graves' ophthalmopathy.

This clonotype was observed a few times. V and J are TRBV2 and TRBJ1-5, with D possibly TRBD1 on 6 matching bases. The germline V gene encodes CDR1 SNHLY and CDR2 FYNNEI. CDR3 length: 16 residues. V was clipped by 7 bases and J by 2 bases, with 18 bases between them. The CDR3, as DNA: TGTGCCAGCACCGAACAGGGTCTGGTCGGCAATCAGCCCCAGCATTTT. Translated: CASTEQGLVGNQPQHF. Complete variable domain (other parts from reference TRBV2 and TRBJ1-5): EPEVTQTPSHQVTQMGQEVILRCVPISNHLYFYWYRQILGQKVEFLVSFYNNEISEKSEIFDDQFSVERPDGSNFTLKIRSTKLEDSAMYFCASTEQGLVGNQPQHFGDGTRLSIL.

This clonotype has just one count. In DNA, the CDR3 is TGTGCCAGCAGCGGGACGGAGAACAATGAGCAGTTCTTC. Translation gives CASSGTENNEQFF. The chain has TRBV6-4 and TRBJ2-1; D tentatively fits TRBD1 or TRBD2 (5 bases each). This CDR3 spans 13 amino acids. V gave up 6 bases and J gave up 5 bases, with 11 bases separating them. Germline-derived CDR1 and CDR2 are MRHNA and SNTAGT.

This clonotype was detected only once. The conserved phenylalanine or tryptophan is not found at the CDR3 terminus, so this likely reflects a read error. The chain has TRBV6-5 and TRBJ2-6; possible D gene TRBD2, 7 bases. Germline values: CDR1 MNHEY, CDR2 SVGAGI. The V and J ends lost 2 bases and 0 bases respectively, with 11 bases between them. CDR3 length: 17 amino acids. The CDR3 sequence is CASSYTRGASGANVLTS. In nucleotides, the CDR3 is TGTGCCAGCAGTTACACCCGGGGGGCCTCTGGGGCCAACGTCCTGACTTCC.

This clonotype turned up a few times. The V and J genes are TRBV28 and TRBJ1-5, with 7 positions matching TRBD1. Trimming removed 1 base from V and 2 bases from J; junction bases left unmatched: 2. This CDR3 region has 15 residues. Germline V gene data show CDR1 as MDHEN and CDR2 as SYDVKM. The DNA for the CDR3 is TGTGCCAGCAGTTTATACGACAGGGGCAATCAGCCCCAGCATTTT. Protein: CASSLYDRGNQPQHF.

This rearrangement joins TRBV9 to TRBJ2-7, with D unresolved. The CDR3 totals 14 residues. V was pared by 0 bases and J by 0 bases, with 7 bases between. Germline V gives CDR1 SGDLS, CDR2 YYNGEE. CDR3 sequence: CASSVDGPSYEQYF. In DNA, the CDR3 is TGTGCCAGCAGCGTAGACGGGCCCTCCTACGAGCAGTACTTC.

V gene TRBV6-1 combines with J gene TRBJ1-3; 8 nucleotides match TRBD1. The CDR3 runs 15 residues. Germline assignment: CDR1 MNHNS and CDR2 SASEGT. The ends lost 6 bases at V and 0 bases at J; junction bases unmatched: 4. CDR3 amino acids: CASRLGTGSGNTIYF. The CDR3 coding sequence is TGTGCCAGCAGACTCGGGACAGGCTCTGGAAACACCATATATTTT.

The gene calls are TRBV27 and TRBJ2-5, with D possibly TRBD1 on 5 matching bases. Germline assignment: CDR1 MNHEY and CDR2 SMNVEV (reference sequence). The V end was cut by 4 bases, the J end by 5 bases, with 14 bases between. The CDR3 is 14 residues long. CDR3 sequence (DNA): TGTGCCAGCAGTTGGGTCCCAGGGATGGAGACCCAGTACTTC. Translating it yields CASSWVPGMETQYF.

Details on this clonotype: This may stem from a read error, because a much larger clone lies one nucleotide away. The V call is TRBV20-1, the J call TRBJ2-3; D is undetermined. This CDR3 is built from 12 residues. The germline CDR1 and CDR2 sequences are DFQATT and SNEGSKA (reference sequence). Trimming took off 3 bases at V and 12 bases at J, with 16 bases between the two ends. The DNA of the CDR3 is TGCAGTGCTAGCGTCCCATCTCCACACCAGTATTTT. It specifies CSASVPSPHQYF.

This sequence joins TRBV20-1 and TRBJ2-3; 11 positions match TRBD2. CDR3 size: 17 residues. With V trimmed by 1 base and J by 0 bases, 6 bases remained unmatched. Germline V gene sequence: CDR1 DFQATT, CDR2 SNEGSKA (reference sequence). CDR3 region: CSARAGLAAASTDTQYF. The CDR3, as DNA: TGCAGTGCTAGAGCGGGACTAGCGGCCGCTAGCACAGATACGCAGTATTTT.

Ten or more counts support this clonotype. The CDR3 is CAGNVASGRLSARREETQYF. CDR3 DNA sequence: TGTGCCGGTAATGTGGCTAGCGGGAGACTATCCGCCCGCCGGGAAGAGACCCAGTACTTC. V gene TRBV12-3 or TRBV12-4 combines with J gene TRBJ2-5, with TRBD2 matching over 10 bases. The CDR3 contains 20 residues. V lost 11 bases to trimming and J lost 3 bases; unmatched junction nucleotides: 27.

This clonotype was detected only a few times. This chain connects TRBV28 to TRBJ1-5; D possibly corresponds to TRBD1 (6 bases). Germline V gene lookup returns CDR1 MDHEN and CDR2 SYDVKM. The CDR3 runs to 14 residues. Trimming shortened V by 3 bases and J by 7 bases, and 13 bases separated the two germline ends. The CDR3 nucleotides are TGTGCCAGCAGTTTTGGGACACGGGGCCAGCCCCAGCATTTT. Amino acid sequence: CASSFGTRGQPQHF.

This clonotype appeared a few times. The gene calls are TRBV30 and TRBJ1-2; maybe TRBD1 (5 bases). Germline CDR1 GTSNPN, CDR2 SVGIG (reference sequence). Trimming left V 5 bases short and J 7 bases short, with 23 bases between. The CDR3 covers 15 residues. The CDR3 sequence is CAWYRVVRGGSGYTF. CDR3 nucleotide sequence: TGTGCCTGGTATCGGGTCGTGCGGGGGGGAAGTGGCTACACCTTC.

The V gene is TRBV19, the J gene TRBJ2-1; TRBD2 aligns across 11 bases. This CDR3 is 18 amino acids long. Germline values: CDR1 LNHDA, CDR2 SQIVND (reference sequence). Germline trimming cut 6 bases from V and 7 bases from J; bases unmatched to any gene: 17. In nucleotides, the CDR3 is TGTGCCAGTAGCCCTTATTCCCTACTAGCGGGAGTGACGAATGAGCAGTTCTTC. This translates into CASSPYSLLAGVTNEQFF.

In its sample, this clonotype was seen many times. CDR3 sequence reads: CASRFPVGGNQPQHF. As DNA, the CDR3 is TGTGCCAGCAGGTTCCCGGTTGGGGGCAATCAGCCCCAGCATTTT. The chain has TRBV6-1 and TRBJ1-5; D is ambiguous. The CDR3 loop spans 15 amino acids. Germline CDR1 reads MNHNS; CDR2 reads SASEGT. V lost 6 bases and J lost 2, with 14 bases in between.

This clonotype was seen only a few times. The CDR3 loop reads CAWSVPTRTDTQYF. CDR3 in DNA: TGTGCCTGGAGTGTACCCACCCGCACAGATACGCAGTATTTT. V is TRBV30 and J is TRBJ2-3; D gene uncertain. This CDR3 contains 14 residues. The germline V and J ends were trimmed by 0 bases and 1 base, with 8 bases remaining between them. From germline, CDR1 is GTSNPN and CDR2 SVGIG (reference sequence). The whole variable domain, remainder taken from reference TRBV30 and TRBJ2-3, is SQTIHQWPATLVQPVGSPLSLECTVEGTSNPNLYWYRQAAGRGLQLLFYSVGIGQISSEVPQNLSASRPQDRQFILSSKKLLLSDSGFYLCAWSVPTRTDTQYFGPGTRLTVL.